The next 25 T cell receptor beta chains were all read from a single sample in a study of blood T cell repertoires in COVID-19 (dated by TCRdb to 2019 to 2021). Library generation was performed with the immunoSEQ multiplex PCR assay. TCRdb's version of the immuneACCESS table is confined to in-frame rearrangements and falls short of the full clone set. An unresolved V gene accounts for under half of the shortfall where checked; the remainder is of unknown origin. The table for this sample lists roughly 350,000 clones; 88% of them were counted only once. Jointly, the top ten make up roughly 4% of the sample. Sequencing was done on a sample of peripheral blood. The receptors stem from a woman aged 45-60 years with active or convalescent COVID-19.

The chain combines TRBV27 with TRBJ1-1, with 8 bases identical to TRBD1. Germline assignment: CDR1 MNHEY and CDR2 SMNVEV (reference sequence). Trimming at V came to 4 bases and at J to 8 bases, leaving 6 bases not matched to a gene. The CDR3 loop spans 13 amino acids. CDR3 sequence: CASSSYRTGEAFF. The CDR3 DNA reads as TGTGCCAGCAGTTCATACCGGACAGGGGAAGCTTTCTTT.

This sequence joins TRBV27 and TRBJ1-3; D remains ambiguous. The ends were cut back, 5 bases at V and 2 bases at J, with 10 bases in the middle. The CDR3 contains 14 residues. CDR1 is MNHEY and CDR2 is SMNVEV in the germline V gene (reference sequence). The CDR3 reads CASSLRQTGNTIYF. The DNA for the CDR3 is TGTGCCAGCAGTCTCCGACAAACTGGAAACACCATATATTTT.

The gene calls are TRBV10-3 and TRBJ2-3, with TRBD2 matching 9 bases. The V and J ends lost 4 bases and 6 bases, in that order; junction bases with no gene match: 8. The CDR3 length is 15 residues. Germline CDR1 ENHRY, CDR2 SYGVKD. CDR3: CAISVAGVQGDTQYF. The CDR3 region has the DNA TGTGCCATCAGTGTAGCGGGGGTCCAAGGGGATACGCAGTATTTT.

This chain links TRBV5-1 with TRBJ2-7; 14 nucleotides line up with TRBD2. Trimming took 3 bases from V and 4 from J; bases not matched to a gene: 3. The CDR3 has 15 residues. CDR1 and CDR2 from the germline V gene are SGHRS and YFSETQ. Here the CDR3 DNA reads TGCGCCAGCAGCTGGGGGACTAGCGGGAGTTACGAGCAGTACTTC. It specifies CASSWGTSGSYEQYF. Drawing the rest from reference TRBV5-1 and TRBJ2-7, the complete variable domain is KAGVTQTPRYLIKTRGQQVTLSCSPISGHRSVSWYQQTPGQGLQFLFEYFSETQRNKGNFPGRFSGRQFSNSRSEMNVSTLELGDSALYLCASSWGTSGSYEQYFGPGTRLTVT.

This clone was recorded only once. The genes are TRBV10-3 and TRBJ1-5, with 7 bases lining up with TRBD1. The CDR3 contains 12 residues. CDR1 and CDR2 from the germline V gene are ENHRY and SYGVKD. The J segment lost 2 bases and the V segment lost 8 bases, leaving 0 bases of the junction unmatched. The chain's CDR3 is CAIGQGNQPQHF. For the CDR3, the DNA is TGTGCCATCGGACAGGGCAATCAGCCCCAGCATTTT.

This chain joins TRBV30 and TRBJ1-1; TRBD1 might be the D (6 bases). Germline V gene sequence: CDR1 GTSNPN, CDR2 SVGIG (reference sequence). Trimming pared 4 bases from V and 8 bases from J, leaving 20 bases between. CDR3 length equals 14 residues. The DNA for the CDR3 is TGTGCCTGGACCGAACAGGGTTGGATTCGCGAAGCTTTCTTT. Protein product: CAWTEQGWIREAFF. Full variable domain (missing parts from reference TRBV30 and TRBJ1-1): SQTIHQWPATLVQPVGSPLSLECTVEGTSNPNLYWYRQAAGRGLQLLFYSVGIGQISSEVPQNLSASRPQDRQFILSSKKLLLSDSGFYLCAWTEQGWIREAFFGQGTRLTVV.

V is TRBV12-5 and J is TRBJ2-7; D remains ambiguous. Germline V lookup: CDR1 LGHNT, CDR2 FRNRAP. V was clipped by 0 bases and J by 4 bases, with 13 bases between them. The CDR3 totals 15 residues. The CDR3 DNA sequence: TGTGCTAGTGGTTTGGTAGTTTCCAACAAATACGAGCAGTACTTC. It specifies CASGLVVSNKYEQYF. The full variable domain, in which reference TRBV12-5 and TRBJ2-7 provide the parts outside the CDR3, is DARVTQTPRHKVTEMGQEVTMRCQPILGHNTVFWYRQTMMQGLELLAYFRNRAPLDDSGMPKDRFSAEMPDATLATLKIQPSEPRDSAVYFCASGLVVSNKYEQYFGPGTRLTVT.

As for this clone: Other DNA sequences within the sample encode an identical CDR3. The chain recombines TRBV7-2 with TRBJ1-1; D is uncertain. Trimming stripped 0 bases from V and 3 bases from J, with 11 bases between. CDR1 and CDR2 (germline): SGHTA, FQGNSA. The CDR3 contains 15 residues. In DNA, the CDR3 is TGTGCCAGCAGCTTAGCCGGACGGGGAGACACTGAAGCTTTCTTT. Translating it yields CASSLAGRGDTEAFF.

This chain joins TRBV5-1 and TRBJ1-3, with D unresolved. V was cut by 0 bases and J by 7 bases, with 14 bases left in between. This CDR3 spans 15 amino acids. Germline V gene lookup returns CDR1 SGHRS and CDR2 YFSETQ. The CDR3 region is CASSLGAGRENTIYF. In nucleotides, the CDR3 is TGCGCCAGCAGCTTGGGAGCAGGTCGGGAGAACACCATATATTTT.

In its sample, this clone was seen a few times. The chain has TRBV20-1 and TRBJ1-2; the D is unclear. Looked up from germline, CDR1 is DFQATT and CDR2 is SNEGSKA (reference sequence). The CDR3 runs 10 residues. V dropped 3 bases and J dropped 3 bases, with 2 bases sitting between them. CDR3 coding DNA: TGCAGTGCTAGCGACTATGGCTACACCTTC. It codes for CSASDYGYTF.

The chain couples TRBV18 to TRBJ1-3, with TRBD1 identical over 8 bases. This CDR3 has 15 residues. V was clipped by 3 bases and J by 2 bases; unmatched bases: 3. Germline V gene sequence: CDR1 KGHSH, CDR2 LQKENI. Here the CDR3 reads CASSPQGATGNTIYF. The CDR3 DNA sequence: TGTGCCAGCTCACCCCAGGGGGCCACTGGAAACACCATATATTTT.

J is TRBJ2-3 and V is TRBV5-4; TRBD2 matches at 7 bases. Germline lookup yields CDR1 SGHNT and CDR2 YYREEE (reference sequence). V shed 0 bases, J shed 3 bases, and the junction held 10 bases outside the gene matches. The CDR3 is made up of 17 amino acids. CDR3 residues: CASSLGGRARRTDTQYF. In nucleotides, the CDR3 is TGTGCCAGCAGCTTGGGGGGGAGGGCCCGGAGAACAGATACGCAGTATTTT.

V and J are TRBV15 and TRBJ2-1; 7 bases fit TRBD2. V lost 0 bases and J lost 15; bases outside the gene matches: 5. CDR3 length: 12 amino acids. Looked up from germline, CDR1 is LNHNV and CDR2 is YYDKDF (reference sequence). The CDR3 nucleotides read TGTGCCACCAGCAGAGAAGCGGGACGATTGTTCTTC. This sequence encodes CATSREAGRLFF.

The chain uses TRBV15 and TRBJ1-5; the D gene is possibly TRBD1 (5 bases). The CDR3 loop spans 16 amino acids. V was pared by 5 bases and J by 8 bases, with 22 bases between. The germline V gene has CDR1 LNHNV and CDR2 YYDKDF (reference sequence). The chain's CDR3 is CATSREGTNIGEPQHF. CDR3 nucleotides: TGTGCCACCAGCCGGGAGGGGACGAACATCGGGGAGCCCCAGCATTTT.

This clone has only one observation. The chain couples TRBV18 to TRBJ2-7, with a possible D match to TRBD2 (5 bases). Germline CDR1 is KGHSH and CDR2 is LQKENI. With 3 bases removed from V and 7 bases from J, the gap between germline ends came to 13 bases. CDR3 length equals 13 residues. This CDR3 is CASSPDGEGEQYF. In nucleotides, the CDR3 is TGTGCCAGCTCACCGGACGGGGAAGGGGAGCAGTACTTC.

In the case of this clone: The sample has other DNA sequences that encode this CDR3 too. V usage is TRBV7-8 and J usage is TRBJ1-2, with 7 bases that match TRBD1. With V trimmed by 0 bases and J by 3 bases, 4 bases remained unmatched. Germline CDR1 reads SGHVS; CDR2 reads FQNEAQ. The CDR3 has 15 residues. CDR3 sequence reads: CASSLAPTGDYGYTF. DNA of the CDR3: TGTGCCAGCAGCTTAGCTCCCACAGGGGACTATGGCTACACCTTC.

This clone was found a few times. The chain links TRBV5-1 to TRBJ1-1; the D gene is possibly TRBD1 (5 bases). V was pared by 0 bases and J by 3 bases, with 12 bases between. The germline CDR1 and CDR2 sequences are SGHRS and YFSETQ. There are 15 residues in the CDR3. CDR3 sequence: CASSLAEEGDTEAFF. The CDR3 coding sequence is TGCGCCAGCAGCTTGGCCGAGGAAGGGGACACTGAAGCTTTCTTT.

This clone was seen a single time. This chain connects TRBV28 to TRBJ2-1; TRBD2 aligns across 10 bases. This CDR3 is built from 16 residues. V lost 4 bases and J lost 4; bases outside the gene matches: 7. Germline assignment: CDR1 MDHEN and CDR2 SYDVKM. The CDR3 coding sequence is TGTGCCAGCAGTTCAGCGGGAGGGCCGTTATACAATGAGCAGTTCTTC. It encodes CASSSAGGPLYNEQFF.

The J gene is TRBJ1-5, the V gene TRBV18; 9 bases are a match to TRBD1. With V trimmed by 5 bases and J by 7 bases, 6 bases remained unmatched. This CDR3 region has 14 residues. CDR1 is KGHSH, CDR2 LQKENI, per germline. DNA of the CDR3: TGTGCCAGCTCAGAGGGACAGGGAGGGCAGCCCCAGCATTTT. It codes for CASSEGQGGQPQHF.

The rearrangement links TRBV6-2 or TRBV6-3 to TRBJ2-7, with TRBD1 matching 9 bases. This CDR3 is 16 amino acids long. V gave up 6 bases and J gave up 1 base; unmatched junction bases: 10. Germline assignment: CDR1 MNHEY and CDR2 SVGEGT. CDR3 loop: CASSLIPGQGSYEQYF. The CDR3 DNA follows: TGTGCCAGCAGCCTCATCCCCGGACAGGGGTCCTACGAGCAGTACTTC.

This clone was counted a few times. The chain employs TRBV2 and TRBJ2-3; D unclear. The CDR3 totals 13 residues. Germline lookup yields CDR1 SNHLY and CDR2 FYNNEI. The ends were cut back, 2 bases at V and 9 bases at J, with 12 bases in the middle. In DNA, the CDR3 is TGTGCCAGCAGTGAATCGCTATATAGCACGCAGTATTTT. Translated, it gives CASSESLYSTQYF.

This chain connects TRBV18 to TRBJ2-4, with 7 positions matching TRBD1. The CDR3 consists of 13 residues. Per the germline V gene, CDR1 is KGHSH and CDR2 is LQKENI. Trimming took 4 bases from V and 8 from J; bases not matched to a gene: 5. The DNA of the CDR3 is TGTGCCAGCTCACGTAACGGACAGGACATTCAGTACTTC. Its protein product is CASSRNGQDIQYF.

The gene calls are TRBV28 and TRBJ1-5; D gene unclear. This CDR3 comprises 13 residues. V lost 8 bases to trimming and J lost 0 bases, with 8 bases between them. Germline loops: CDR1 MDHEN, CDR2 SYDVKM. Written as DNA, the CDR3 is TGTGCCAGCGGTTCGGGTAGCAATCAGCCCCAGCATTTT. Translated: CASGSGSNQPQHF. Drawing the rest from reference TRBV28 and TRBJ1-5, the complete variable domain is DVKVTQSSRYLVKRTGEKVFLECVQDMDHENMFWYRQDPGLGLRLIYFSYDVKMKEKGDIPEGYSVSREKKERFSLILESASTNQTSMYLCASGSGSNQPQHFGDGTRLSIL.

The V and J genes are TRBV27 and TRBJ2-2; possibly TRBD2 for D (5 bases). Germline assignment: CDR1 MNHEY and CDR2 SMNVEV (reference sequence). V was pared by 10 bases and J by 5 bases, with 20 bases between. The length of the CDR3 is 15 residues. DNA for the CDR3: TGTGCCACCTCTTTCGAGGGTATCGGAACCGGGGAGCTGTTTTTT. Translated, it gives CATSFEGIGTGELFF.

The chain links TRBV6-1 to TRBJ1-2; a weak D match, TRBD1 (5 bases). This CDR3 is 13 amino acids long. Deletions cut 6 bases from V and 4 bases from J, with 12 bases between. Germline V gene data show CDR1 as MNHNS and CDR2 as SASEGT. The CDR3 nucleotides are TGTGCCAGCAGCCTAAGGGGATCCTATGGCTACACCTTC. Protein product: CASSLRGSYGYTF.